This T cell receptor (beta chain) was sequenced in a study of cytomegalovirus exposure and HLA in healthy donors. Study results and caveats: Analyses of presence and absence presupposed an approximately uniform sequencing depth across donors.

PCR amplification relied on 60 Vbeta primers (plus 13 Jbeta primers). The data were produced by immunoSEQ multiplex PCR, yet TCRdb's version contains in-frame clones alone and is incomplete. The table shows tens of thousands of clones, with 76% occurring only once. This clone was counted a few times. Its antigen is unknown. The clonotype was recovered from a male donor in good health and CMV-seronegative. The sample taken for sequencing was PBMCs.

The CDR3 sequence: CASSPAPLRTGITEAFF. The CDR3 bases are TGCGCCAGCAGCCCCGCTCCCCTCCGGACAGGGATCACTGAAGCTTTCTTT. This chain uses TRBV4-3 with TRBJ1-1, with 8 bases matching TRBD1. Looked up from germline, CDR1 is LGHNA and CDR2 is YSLEER. V lost 4 bases, J lost 4 bases, and 14 bases stayed unmatched. The length of the CDR3 is 17 residues.